The text below deals with one TCR beta chain. Primers included in the PCR were 60 Vbeta and 13 Jbeta primers. Some clones are missing from TCRdb's copy, which holds only in-frame ones; the method was immunoSEQ multiplex PCR. The data contain a few hundred thousand clones, approximately 79% of them singletons. Germline assignment: CDR1 SGHNT and CDR2 YYREEE (reference sequence). V lost 4 bases, J lost 4 bases, and 7 bases stayed unmatched. The CDR3 length is 15 residues. This entry belongs to a study of cytomegalovirus exposure and HLA in healthy donors. What was sequenced was PBMCs. The rearrangement links TRBV5-4 to TRBJ2-7, with TRBD1 matching 11 bases. The clonotype comes from a girl aged 2 to 9 in good health and CMV-seronegative. CDR3 sequence: CASSARDRGRYEQYF. As DNA, the CDR3 is TGTGCCAGCAGCGCGAGGGACAGGGGGAGGTACGAGCAGTACTTC.